This T cell receptor (beta chain) was captured in a study of blood T cell repertoires in COVID-19. Overall study context: Italy, Spain and the United States were the sources of the convalescent and acute COVID-19 samples. PBMCs, B-cell-depleted T cells, or T cells provided the cDNA or gDNA that made up the material.

Per the study methods: How many nucleated cells were present was estimated from reference gene primer amplification. Assay: immunoSEQ multiplex PCR; the TCRdb copy retains only in-frame clones and omits some. That table gives V, J and clone size, and the DNA gave D and trimming. The data hold around 150,000 clones, with about 88% observed a single time. The specimen was peripheral blood. The receptor was isolated from a man in his late teens or twenties with acute or convalescent COVID-19.

For the CDR3, the DNA is TGCAGCGTACTAGACAAACAAGAGACCCAGTACTTC. Translation gives CSVLDKQETQYF. This chain uses TRBV29-1 with TRBJ2-5; a possible D gene is TRBD2 (5 bases). The CDR3 consists of 12 residues. Germline CDR1 reads SQVTM; CDR2 reads ANQGSEA. The V end was cut by 6 bases, the J end by 2 bases, with 10 bases between.